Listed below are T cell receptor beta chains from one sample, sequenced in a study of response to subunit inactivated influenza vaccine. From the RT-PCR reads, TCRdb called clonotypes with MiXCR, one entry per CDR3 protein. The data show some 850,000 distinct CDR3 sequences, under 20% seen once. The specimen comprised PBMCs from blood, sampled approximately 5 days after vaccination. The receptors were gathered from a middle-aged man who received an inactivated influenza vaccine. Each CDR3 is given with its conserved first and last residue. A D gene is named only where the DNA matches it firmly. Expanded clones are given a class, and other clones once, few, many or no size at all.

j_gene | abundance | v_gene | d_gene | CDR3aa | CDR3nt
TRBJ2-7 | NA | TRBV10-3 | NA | CAIRTDSHEQYF | TGTGCCATCAGGACCGACAGCCACGAGCAGTACTTC
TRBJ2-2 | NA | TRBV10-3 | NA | CAISAWRGGTGELFF | TGTGCCATCAGTGCTTGGAGGGGTGGGACCGGGGAGCTGTTTTTT
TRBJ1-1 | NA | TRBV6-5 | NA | CASSYEGARTEAFF | TGTGCCAGCAGTTACGAGGGCGCGCGGACTGAAGCTTTCTTT
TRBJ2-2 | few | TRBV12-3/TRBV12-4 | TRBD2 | CASSPIAGVNTGELFF | TGTGCCAGCAGTCCCATAGCGGGAGTGAACACCGGGGAGCTGTTTTTT
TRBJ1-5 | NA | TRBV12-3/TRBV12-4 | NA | CASSFNRGMAQPQHF | TGTGCCAGCAGTTTTAATCGGGGGATGGCGCAGCCCCAGCATTTT
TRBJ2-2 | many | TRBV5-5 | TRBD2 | CASSLHGGAAGELFF | TGTGCCAGCAGCTTGCACGGGGGGGCCGCCGGGGAGCTGTTTTTT
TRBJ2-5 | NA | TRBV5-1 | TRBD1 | CASSSITGTGFETQYF | TGCGCCAGCAGCTCCATAACCGGGACAGGGTTCGAGACCCAGTACTTC
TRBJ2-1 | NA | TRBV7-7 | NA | CASSLGPGSGDNEQFF | TGTGCCAGCAGCTTGGGGCCAGGGAGTGGGGACAATGAGCAGTTCTTC
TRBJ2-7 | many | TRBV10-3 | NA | CATGAVEVSYEQYF | TGTGCCACTGGGGCAGTTGAGGTCTCCTACGAGCAGTACTTC
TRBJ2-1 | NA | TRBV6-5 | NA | CASSYSASYNEQFF | TGTGCCAGCAGTTACTCCGCTAGTTACAATGAGCAGTTCTTC
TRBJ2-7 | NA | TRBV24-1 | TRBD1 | CATSTGVYEQYF | TGTGCCACCTCGACAGGGGTCTACGAGCAGTACTTC
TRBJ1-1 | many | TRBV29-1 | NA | CSVGRPNTEAFF | TGCAGCGTGGGACGGCCGAACACTGAAGCTTTCTTT
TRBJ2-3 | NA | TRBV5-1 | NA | CASSFGMTPSTDTQYF | TGCGCCAGCAGCTTCGGGATGACACCTAGCACAGATACGCAGTATTTT
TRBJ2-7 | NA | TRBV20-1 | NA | CSARAAGGGQYF | TGCAGTGCTAGAGCGGCAGGGGGGGGCCAGTACTTC
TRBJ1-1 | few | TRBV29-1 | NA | CSVEQGHGTEAFF | TGCAGCGTTGAGCAGGGGCACGGCACTGAAGCTTTCTTT
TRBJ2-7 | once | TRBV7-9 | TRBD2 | CASSLAPLAGVYEQYF | TGTGCCAGCAGCTTAGCGCCACTAGCGGGAGTTTACGAGCAGTACTTC
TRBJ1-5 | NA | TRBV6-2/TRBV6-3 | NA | CASSYLSQPQHF | TGTGCCAGCAGTTACTTGAGTCAGCCCCAGCATTTT
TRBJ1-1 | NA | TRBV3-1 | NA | CASSQGLRDRREAFF | TGTGCCAGCAGCCAAGGGCTCCGGGACCGAAGGGAAGCTTTCTTT
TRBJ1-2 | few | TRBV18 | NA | CASSPDGANYGYTF | TGTGCCAGCTCACCTGACGGAGCTAACTATGGCTACACCTTC
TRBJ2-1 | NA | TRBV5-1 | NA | CASSSGAGFNEQFF | TGCGCCAGCAGCTCCGGGGCGGGGTTTAATGAGCAGTTCTTC
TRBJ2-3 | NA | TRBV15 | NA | CATSRGGRGSPLADTQYF | TGTGCCACCAGCAGAGGGGGAAGGGGCAGTCCGTTGGCGGATACGCAGTATTTT
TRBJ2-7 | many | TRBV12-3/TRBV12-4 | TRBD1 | CASSGQGGRGDEQYF | TGTGCCAGCAGCGGACAGGGTGGCCGTGGGGACGAGCAGTACTTC
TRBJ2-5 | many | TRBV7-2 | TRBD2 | CASSLAGPQETQYF | TGTGCCAGCAGCCTAGCGGGACCACAAGAGACCCAGTACTTC
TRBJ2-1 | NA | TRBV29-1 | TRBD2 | CSVVSTSGIYNEQFF | TGCAGCGTTGTGTCGACTAGCGGGATTTACAATGAGCAGTTCTTC
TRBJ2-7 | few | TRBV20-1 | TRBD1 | CSARPRPDRGHEQYF | TGCAGTGCTAGACCACGCCCGGACAGGGGACACGAGCAGTACTTC
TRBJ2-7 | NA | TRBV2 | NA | CASKSIVNSYEQYF | TGTGCCAGCAAATCGATAGTCAACTCCTACGAGCAGTACTTC
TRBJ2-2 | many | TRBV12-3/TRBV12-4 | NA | CASSTIGSGELFF | TGTGCCAGCAGTACGATTGGAAGCGGGGAGCTGTTTTTT
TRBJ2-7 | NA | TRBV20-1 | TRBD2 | CSARPSSGQTYEQYF | TGCAGTGCTAGACCCTCTAGCGGTCAGACCTACGAGCAGTACTTC
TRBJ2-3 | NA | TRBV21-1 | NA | CASSKDPRLAGEGADTQYF | TGTGCCAGCAGCAAAGATCCGAGACTAGCGGGAGAAGGGGCAGATACGCAGTATTTT
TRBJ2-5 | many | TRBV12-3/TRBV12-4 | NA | CASRRANPETQYF | TGTGCCAGCAGGCGGGCGAATCCGGAGACCCAGTACTTC
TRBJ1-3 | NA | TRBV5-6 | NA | CASSFLGLSSGNTIYF | TGTGCCAGCAGCTTCCTCGGATTAAGCTCTGGAAACACCATATATTTT